This passage covers 8 T cell receptor beta chains from one sample sequenced in a study of cytomegalovirus exposure and HLA in healthy donors (dated by TCRdb to about 2017). The library was built by means of the immunoSEQ multiplex PCR assay. The multiplex PCR relied on a mix of 60 forward primers for TCR Vbeta segments and 13 reverse primers for TCR Jbeta segments. The table was pulled from immuneACCESS by TCRdb, which kept in-frame rearrangements only. Such tables lose some clones; where checked, under half of the loss comes from unresolved V genes, and the rest has no known cause. The sample contains 150,000 to 200,000 clones, around 78% of them found a single time. Around 3.1% of the sample lies in the top ten. Material for sequencing was PBMCs. These receptor sequences come from a woman between 45 and 60 years old in good health and CMV-seropositive.

The chain carries TRBV6-1 and TRBJ2-3, with 7 bases identical to TRBD1. Germline V gene sequence: CDR1 MNHNS, CDR2 SASEGT. V lost 7 bases and J lost 0; bases outside the gene matches: 7. The CDR3 is made up of 15 amino acids. In DNA form, the CDR3 reads TGTGCCAGCACGACGGGACAGACTAGCACAGATACGCAGTATTTT. Its protein product is CASTTGQTSTDTQYF.

The chain couples TRBV28 to TRBJ2-2; TRBD1 is a possible D gene (6 bases). The V end was cut by 6 bases, the J end by 1 base, with 15 bases between. CDR3 length: 16 amino acids. Germline CDR1 and CDR2: MDHEN and SYDVKM. The CDR3 reads CASRPQTGRNTGELFF. DNA for the CDR3: TGTGCCAGCAGACCCCAAACAGGGCGGAACACCGGGGAGCTGTTTTTT.

The V call is TRBV5-1, the J call TRBJ2-7; 9 nucleotides match TRBD2. The CDR3 sequence is 15 residues long. V lost 0 bases and J lost 2; bases outside the gene matches: 3. Looked up from germline, CDR1 is SGHRS and CDR2 is YFSETQ. The CDR3 sequence: CASSLEASGAYEQYF. The DNA for the CDR3 is TGCGCCAGCAGCTTGGAGGCTAGCGGGGCCTACGAGCAGTACTTC.

The chain has TRBV9 and TRBJ2-3, with 11 positions matching TRBD2. Losses at the gene ends were 3 bases for V and 6 bases for J; bases not matched to a gene: 9. There are 16 residues in the CDR3. Germline loops: CDR1 SGDLS, CDR2 YYNGEE. The CDR3 loop is CASSALLAGDTDTQYF. The CDR3 nucleotides are TGTGCCAGCAGCGCCTTACTAGCGGGAGATACTGATACGCAGTATTTT. The full variable domain, its missing parts supplied by reference TRBV9 and TRBJ2-3, is DSGVTQTPKHLITATGQRVTLRCSPRSGDLSVYWYQQSLDQGLQFLIQYYNGEERAKGNILERFSAQQFPDLHSELNLSSLELGDSALYFCASSALLAGDTDTQYFGPGTRLTVL.

The gene calls are TRBV5-6 and TRBJ1-1, with TRBD1 as a possible D gene (6 bases). Trimming took 4 bases from V and 3 from J, leaving 13 bases between them. The CDR3 totals 14 residues. Germline CDR1 reads SGHDT; CDR2 reads YYEEEE. The CDR3 here is CASSPLDRDTEAFF. The CDR3 nucleotides are TGTGCCAGCAGCCCCTTGGACAGAGACACTGAAGCTTTCTTT.

This clone was seen only a few times. The chain recombines TRBV4-2 with TRBJ2-3; D gene ambiguous. CDR3 length equals 16 residues. Germline V gene lookup returns CDR1 LGHNA and CDR2 YNFKEQ. The V end was cut by 0 bases, the J end by 5 bases, with 15 bases between. The CDR3 reads CASSQDLLAPLDTQYF. The CDR3 coding sequence is TGTGCCAGCAGCCAAGATCTTTTAGCTCCACTAGATACGCAGTATTTT.

This chain connects TRBV6-6 to TRBJ1-2; the D gene is possibly TRBD1 (6 bases). Per the germline V gene, CDR1 is MNHNY and CDR2 is SVGAGI (reference sequence). The CDR3 contains 15 residues. Between the trimmed V and J ends, which lost 5 bases and 4 bases, there was a span of 17 bases. CDR3 DNA sequence: TGTGCCAGCAGTCACCAGGTGGGGGCGAGCTATGGCTACACCTTC. Translation: CASSHQVGASYGYTF.

The chain links TRBV11-3 to TRBJ2-1; TRBD1 matches at 10 bases. Trimming at V came to 5 bases and at J to 6 bases, leaving 4 bases not matched to a gene. Germline V gene sequence: CDR1 SGHNT, CDR2 YENEEA. The CDR3 is made up of 14 amino acids. CDR3 loop: CASSLGQGSNEQFF. DNA of the CDR3: TGTGCCAGCAGCCTGGGACAGGGGAGCAATGAGCAGTTCTTC.